This T cell receptor beta chain was captured in a study of blood T cell repertoires in COVID-19. About the research overall: Sites across the United States, Italy and Spain contributed samples from acute and convalescent COVID-19. T cells, B-cell-depleted T cells, or PBMCs provided the cDNA or gDNA that served as material.

In the original workflow: Nucleated cell counts were estimated from reference gene primer amplification. Measured with immunoSEQ multiplex PCR; TCRdb has only the in-frame clones, and not every one. V and J calls and clone size are those listed in that table; D and trimming were worked out from the DNA. Of about 190,000 clones in the sample, 85% to 90% were seen once. With V trimmed by 4 bases and J by 3 bases, 0 bases remained unmatched. The CDR3 extends over 14 amino acids. CDR1 KGHDR and CDR2 SFDVKD come from the germline V gene. Material for sequencing was peripheral blood. The receptor's source is a middle-aged man with active or convalescent COVID-19. This rearrangement joins TRBV24-1 to TRBJ2-3, with 10 positions matching TRBD1. CDR3 protein: CATSEGQGTDTQYF. The CDR3 bases are TGTGCCACCAGTGAGGGACAGGGGACAGATACGCAGTATTTT.